This T cell receptor (beta chain) was recorded in a study of T cell responses to AZD1222 COVID-19 vaccine. With respect to this clone: Its antigen is unknown.

Trimming shortened V by 2 bases and J by 0 bases, and 16 bases separated the two germline ends. The CDR3 is made up of 18 amino acids. The germline V gene encodes CDR1 MNHNS and CDR2 SASEGT. The data were produced by immunoSEQ multiplex PCR, yet TCRdb's version contains in-frame clones alone and is incomplete. The profile covers about 130,000 clones, with about 88% appearing a single time and roughly a sixth taken by the ten largest. Study conclusions and caveats: Sampling that yielded the repertoires occurred only after the peak T cell response. Spike-wide coverage was observed for vaccine-associated CD4 TCRs, with dominant responses at 160-218 and 743-854.

The source was peripheral blood, collected on day 0 of MenACWY control vaccination. The receptor's source is an adult in good health. The chain recombines TRBV6-1 with TRBJ1-4; tentative D call: TRBD1 (5 bases). For the CDR3, the DNA is TGTGCCAGCAGTGAATGGGGCGGGTTTGCTTCAACTAATGAAAAACTGTTTTTT. This gives the protein CASSEWGGFASTNEKLFF.